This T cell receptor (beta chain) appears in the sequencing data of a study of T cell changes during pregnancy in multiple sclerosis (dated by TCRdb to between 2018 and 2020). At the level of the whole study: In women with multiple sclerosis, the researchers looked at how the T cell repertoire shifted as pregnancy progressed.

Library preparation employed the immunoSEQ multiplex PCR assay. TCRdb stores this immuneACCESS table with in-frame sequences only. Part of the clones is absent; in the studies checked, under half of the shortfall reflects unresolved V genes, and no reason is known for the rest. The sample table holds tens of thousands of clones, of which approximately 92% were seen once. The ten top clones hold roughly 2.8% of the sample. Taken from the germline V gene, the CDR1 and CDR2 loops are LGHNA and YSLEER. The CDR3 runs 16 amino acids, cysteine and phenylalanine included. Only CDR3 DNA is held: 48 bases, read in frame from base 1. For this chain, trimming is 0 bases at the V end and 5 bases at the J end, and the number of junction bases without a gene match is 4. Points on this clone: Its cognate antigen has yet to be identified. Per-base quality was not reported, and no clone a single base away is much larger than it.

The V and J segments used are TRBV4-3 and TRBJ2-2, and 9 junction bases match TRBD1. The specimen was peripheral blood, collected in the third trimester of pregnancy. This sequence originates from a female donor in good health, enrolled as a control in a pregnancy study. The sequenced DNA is TGCGCCAGCAGCCAAGATGGGACAGGGATGACCGGGGAGCTGTTTTTT. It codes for CASSQDGTGMTGELFF.